This entry features one T cell receptor (beta chain) sequence. The specificity of this receptor is unknown. Per-nucleotide qualities are absent, and no much larger clonotype sits a single base away. DNA was extracted from blood mononuclear cells, with the same DNA used for both TCR and STAT3 sequencing. The data stem from a study of STAT3 mutations in large granular lymphocyte leukemia (dated by TCRdb to between 2019 and 2020). A note on the overall study: Roughly half of the T-LGLL patients who were sequenced longitudinally carried canonical activating STAT3 mutations. Patients were sequenced at around 4 time points on average, with the number of samplings per patient ranging from 2 to 8. Serial deep sequencing of TCRbeta CDR3 and STAT3 was performed in patients with T-cell large granular lymphocyte leukemia to reconstruct clonal hierarchy and dynamics. From an initial cohort of about 200 LGL patients, approximately 18 representative T-LGLL cases were selected for longitudinal TCRbeta and STAT3 sequencing. As controls, the study also included longitudinal sequencing of a couple of patients with natural killer LGL leukemia. Over half of the T-LGLL patients were given one or more immunosuppressive therapy regimens, and 40% of the treated patients had a hematologic response.

An Illumina MiSeq was used to sequence the TCRbeta libraries, yielding an average of approximately 40,000 productive templates per sample. Using multiplex PCR amplification, the immunoSEQ assay generated the TCRbeta CDR3 libraries. The original pipeline was this. Following a previously defined approach, repertoire diversity was calculated, and values close to 0 point to extremely monoclonal samples. Imported from immuneACCESS, the table was reduced by TCRdb to in-frame sequences with V and J called. These copies leave out some clones; in studies compared against another copy, an unresolved V gene accounts for under half, and the cause of the remainder is not known. That table furnishes V, J and clone size, whereas the DNA furnished D and trimming. Present in this sample are 2,500 to 3,000 clones, more than 80% of which were seen just once. The leading ten clones occupy approximately 90% of the sample.

The paper as a whole reports these results and caveats: TCR clonotype switching after therapy was seen in about 30% of the 18 patients, with all newly emerging clones being STAT3 wild type. Because no samples were available when a clone first appeared, clonal expansion had to be inferred from samplings taken at other points. Variable intervals between samplings and differing treatment regimens complicated linking therapy response to changes in TCR clonal burden. Because codominant clonotypes persisted in some patients, a small but highly pathogenic clone may have been missed. Several patients had a dominant TCR clone burden greater than the STAT3 mutant burden, which suggests that the STAT3 mutation arose secondarily within a clone that had already expanded. All T-LGLL patients had at least one immunodominant TCRbeta clonotype, and roughly half had multiple immunodominant subclonotypes.

The junction shows trimming of 7 bases on V and 4 bases on J, and the gene matches do not reach 4 bases of it. The CDR3, cysteine through phenylalanine, is 13 amino acids long. Of the read, only the CDR3 DNA is kept; its 39 bases are in frame from base 1. Per the germline V gene, MNHEY is the CDR1 and SVGAGI is the CDR2. This sequence was found in a woman between 65 and 79 years old with T-cell large granular lymphocyte leukemia. Some clones in this sample may be carry-over from other donors' samples. The age is the age at diagnosis. Sequenced: peripheral blood mononuclear cells. The chain is assembled from TRBV6-5 and TRBJ2-7; 10 bases in the middle match TRBD1. The nucleotide sequence reads TGTGCCAGCAACCGACAGGGGGCGTACGAGCAGTACTTC. The encoded protein is CASNRQGAYEQYF.